This T cell receptor (beta chain) is from a study of OX40 agonist ivuxolimab in advanced cancers. Study outcomes and limitations: In general, CD8+ T cells held more expanded clones than CD4+ did, on average. Clonal expansion by week 6 occurred in CD4+ and CD8+ blood T cells (at 0.1 to 3.0 mg/kg).

The method was immunoSEQ multiplex PCR; TCRdb's version includes in-frame clones alone and lacks a portion of them. The sample has 69,000 or so clones, 82% seen once. There are a few counts of this clone. The antigen remains undetermined. The CDR3 extends over 20 amino acids. Germline values: CDR1 KGHSH, CDR2 LQKENI. V dropped 3 bases and J dropped 0; count of bases not matched to a gene: 13. The sequence was obtained from an adult with an advanced solid tumor such as melanoma, head and neck, liver or kidney cancer. V gene TRBV18 combines with J gene TRBJ2-6; 8 bases align to TRBD1. The starting material was CD4+ or CD8+ T cells sorted from blood, obtained in a trial of the OX40 agonist ivuxolimab. CDR3 loop: CASSPRRAGQANSGANVLTF. CDR3 nucleotide sequence: TGTGCCAGCTCACCTAGGAGGGCGGGACAGGCCAACTCTGGGGCCAACGTCCTGACTTTC.